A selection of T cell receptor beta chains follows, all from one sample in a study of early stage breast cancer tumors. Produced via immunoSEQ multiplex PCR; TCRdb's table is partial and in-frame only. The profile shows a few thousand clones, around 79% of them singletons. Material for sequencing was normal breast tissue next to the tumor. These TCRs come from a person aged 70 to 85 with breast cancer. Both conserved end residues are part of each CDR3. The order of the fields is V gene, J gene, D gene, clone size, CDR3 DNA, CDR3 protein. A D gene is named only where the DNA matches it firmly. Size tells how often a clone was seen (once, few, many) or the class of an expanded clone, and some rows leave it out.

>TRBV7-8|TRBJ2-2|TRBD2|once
TGTGCCAGCAGCTTAGCCTGGTTAGCGGGGGTCGCGAACACCGGGGAGCTGTTTTTT
CASSLAWLAGVANTGELFF
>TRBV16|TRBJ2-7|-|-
TGTGCCAGCAGCCAATCCCAGGTTGGGTACGAGCAGTACTTC
CASSQSQVGYEQYF
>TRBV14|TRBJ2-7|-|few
TGTGCCAGCAGCTACTCCTACGAGCAGTACTTC
CASSYSYEQYF
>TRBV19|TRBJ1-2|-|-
TGTGCCAGTAGTACCCCGGAGGCCGGTAACTATGGCTACACCTTC
CASSTPEAGNYGYTF
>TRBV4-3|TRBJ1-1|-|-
TGCGCCAGCAGCCATTACGTTGCGGGGAACACTGAAGCTTTCTTT
CASSHYVAGNTEAFF
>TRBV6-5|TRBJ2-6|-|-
TGTGCCAGCAGTCCTCAGTGGTCTGGGGCCAACGTCCTGACTTTC
CASSPQWSGANVLTF
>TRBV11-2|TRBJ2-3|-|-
TGTGCCAGCAGCTTAACTATCTTGGTAGATACGCAGTATTTT
CASSLTILVDTQYF
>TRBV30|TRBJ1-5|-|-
TGTGCCTGGAGTGTACGGGACAATCAGCCCCAGCATTTT
CAWSVRDNQPQHF
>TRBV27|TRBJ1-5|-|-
TGTGCCAGCAGTCCCAGGGGTCTCCATCAGCCCCAGCATTTT
CASSPRGLHQPQHF
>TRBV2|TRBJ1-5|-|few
TGTGCCAGTGGGCCCTGGGAGGATCAGCCCCAGCATTTT
CASGPWEDQPQHF
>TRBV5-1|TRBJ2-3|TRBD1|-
TGCGCCAGCAGCTTGGGGGACAGGGGCACAGATACGCAGTATTTT
CASSLGDRGTDTQYF
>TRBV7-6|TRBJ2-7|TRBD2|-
TGTGCCAGCAGCTTACGGGTAGCTAGCGGGACTTTTTCCTACGAGCAGTACTTC
CASSLRVASGTFSYEQYF